This T cell receptor (beta chain) was recovered during a study of T-cell memory formation after mild COVID-19. Across the study: Most TCR clusters belonged to a single donor.

This clonotype was picked up many times. Its antigen is currently unknown. Each CDR3 protein is one row after TCRdb ran MiXCR on the 5' RACE reads. The top ten clones hold 2.4% of a sample with about 190,000 distinct CDR3 sequences, around 20% of them seen once. Study-level points and caveats: For second-wave clones that peaked at day 37, SARS-CoV-2 specificity went unverified. Those CD4+ clones that contracted were mainly in CM and EM (CD8+ ones in EMRA).

This CDR3 has 15 residues. The germline V gene has CDR1 MNHEY and CDR2 SVGAGI. The V and J ends lost 2 bases and 0 bases respectively, with 10 bases between them. The V and J genes are TRBV6-5 and TRBJ1-1, with unresolved D. Sequencing input: PBMCs or a T cell subset sorted from them (not recorded which). The receptor was derived from an adult woman who had mild COVID-19 (a few samples of this study predate the infection). Cell type and time point are not known. Here the CDR3 reads CASSYQHTVNTEAFF. The CDR3 DNA reads TGTGCCAGCAGTTACCAACACACAGTGAACACTGAAGCTTTCTTT.